This T cell receptor (beta chain) comes out of a study of cytomegalovirus exposure and HLA in healthy donors (dated 2017 in TCRdb). Regarding the study in general: An earlier analysis of approximately 640 of the donors reported 250 to 350 Gb of sequence data and about 100 million unique TCR beta sequences from 190 million or so T cells. Across some 400 genotyped donors of the cohort, an average of about 240,000 unique TCR beta nucleotide sequences per donor were sequenced, and 15% to 20% of those sequences were non-productive. Every repertoire in the discovery cohort had been generated on one and the same sequencing platform. Among the approximately 400 genotyped donors, around 79% belonged to the genetic ancestry cluster associated with self-reported Caucasian donors. Approximately 310 gigabases of sequencing data and 80 million or so unique TCR sequences were included in an early release covering several hundred HLA-typed donors. Alongside the repertoire data, information on donor age, sex, ethnicity and CMV serostatus was compiled. In addition to the first cohort of 666 subjects, a separate validation cohort of 130 or so different subjects was used. Class I and class II HLA loci were covered by the typing at four-digit resolution. The T cell repertoires of some 670 subjects were profiled by immunosequencing and related to cytomegalovirus serostatus. A later analysis re-examined previously published TCR beta repertoires from about 670 donors and added high-resolution HLA genotyping to investigate patterns of TCR occurrence. To predict cytomegalovirus infection status, the study combined high-throughput TCR immunosequencing, statistical association of individual TCRs with disease status, and machine learning. The number of donors typed differed by locus, with roughly 620-630 for A, B, C, DRB1 and DQB1, around 520 for DQA1, under 610 for DPA1, and 472 for DPB1. The study aimed to test whether cataloging public T cell receptors could reveal signatures of past pathogen exposure. To decide whether each TCR beta V gene segment behaved as functional or pseudogenic, an earlier analysis of approximately 600 of the donors relied on high-throughput TCR beta sequencing. The later analysis used no new phenotypic data to find candidate immune exposures, relying instead on TCR beta sequences and their occurrence across donors. A later genetic analysis took genome-wide SNP genotypes for about 60% of the roughly 670 donors and used that subset as a discovery cohort. Roughly five DR-DQ haplotypes were handled as single units for association and clustering, since linkage in the cohort was strong. Points the paper makes about the study in general: Some IMGT-functional V segments, including TRBV6-2 and TRBV6-3, could not be told apart with the 87-base-pair reads, so those segments were excluded. The authors suggested that the approach could potentially be generalized to other disease states and immunological phenotypes. According to a later analysis, most CMV-associated TCR beta chains appeared to be HLA-restricted, and the HLA associations seemed to be driven largely by CMV exposure. The earlier analysis of some 560 of the donors excluded some 15 rarely observed V segments, including chromosome 9 orphons, because counts were too low. In vitro tests confirmed that a few of the cytomegalovirus-associated TCR beta chains recognize cytomegalovirus antigens. Roughly uniform sequencing depth across donors was assumed in presence/absence analyses, although this assumption may not hold. According to a later genetic analysis, donors in an Asian-associated ancestry cluster had fewer N-insertions in productive TCRs than the roughly 660-donor mean. Several of the top co-occurrence clusters appeared to be linked to parvovirus B19, influenza, CMV and Epstein-Barr virus, according to a later analysis. A later analysis found that HLA-associated TCR beta chains were more clonally expanded and had lower generation probabilities than equally common non-associated chains. Because HLA typing was missing for some donors at each locus, association tests included only the typed subset. In a later genetic analysis, a missense DCLRE1C variant was associated with V-gene and J-gene trimming of TCR beta chains, and the association was replicated in an independent cohort. Most TCR sequences were seen in very few donors, while some public TCRs were found in many individuals. Correlated functional status among segregating V segments might be attributable to linkage disequilibrium, but an unknown experimental factor could not be ruled out. In the study, some 180 TCR beta chains were listed as associated with cytomegalovirus. When HLA alleles, especially DR and DQ, strongly co-occurred, attributing TCR associations to individual alleles was difficult. In an earlier analysis of about 600 of the donors, most TCR beta V segments appeared in productive rearrangements about 90% or about 30% of the time, broadly matching IMGT annotations. A group of highly shared sequence variants was considered likely to be a technical artifact of the sequencing pipeline. A further reported finding was that TCR beta sequences accurately predicted the HLA-A and HLA-B alleles for most subjects in the first cohort. For the cohort, immune exposure information was limited to CMV serostatus. This cohort had only TCR beta chains sequenced, and the lack of alpha or paired-chain data limited which features could be detected. Specific HLA alleles were associated with 15,000 to 20,000 TCR beta sequences at a false discovery rate of 0.05 in a later analysis. According to a later analysis, TCR association rates differed among HLA loci, with DRB1 alleles showing the most associated TCRs and HLA-C alleles showing the fewest. The classifier was reported to diagnose cytomegalovirus status with high specificity and sensitivity in both the original and validation cohorts.

From the cysteine up to the phenylalanine, the CDR3 has a length of 14 residues. Only the CDR3 portion is preserved as DNA: 42 bases, with reading frame beginning at the first base. Deletion took 3 bases off V and 5 bases off J, with a span of 14 bases between the germline ends. The germline V gene yields SGHTA for CDR1 and FQGTGA for CDR2. In total, 600 or so healthy bone marrow donors made up the cohort. At the time of sampling, all cohort members were nominally healthy, though unrecorded immune exposures were likely present. The donor was CMV seronegative and belonged to the group of roughly 330 seronegative cohort members. Each donor provided a peripheral blood sample, and peripheral blood mononuclear cells were used for TCR beta sequencing. Genomic DNA extraction from the blood cell samples was performed with the Qiagen DNeasy Blood Extraction Kit. Turning to this clone: The target of this receptor is not known. Base qualities are not recorded, but no much larger clone differs from it by a single base.

The method behind the library was the immunoSEQ multiplex PCR assay. The multiplex PCR relied on a mix of 60 forward primers for TCR Vbeta segments and 13 reverse primers for TCR Jbeta segments. Amplification of the CDR3 region of rearranged TCR beta genes was performed with a multiplex PCR assay on genomic DNA. Amplified TCR beta libraries were sequenced as 87-base-pair reads on the Illumina HiSeq System. From the authors' description of their analysis: A later analysis tallied 75 million to 95 million unique TCR beta chains across the 700 or so repertoires, and approximately 11 million of those chains were shared by two or more donors. Raw reads were error-corrected and collapsed into unique sequences with a nearest-neighbor algorithm that merged closely related sequences to remove PCR and sequencing errors. Alignment of CDR3 sequences to IMGT reference sequences was used to assign V, D and J gene segments. For a sequence to be retained, a match of at least six nucleotides was required to both a V gene segment and a J gene segment. Rearrangements were called productive when the CDR3 lacked stop codons and stayed in frame with V and J; all others were non-productive. Following IMGT convention, CDR3 was defined as the stretch from the second conserved V-encoded cysteine to the conserved J-encoded phenylalanine. The earlier analysis of a few hundred of the donors excluded any sequence lacking an unambiguous match to a single V gene segment. An earlier analysis of roughly 590 of the donors called V segments functional above 56.7% productive rearrangements and segregating when the between-donor standard deviation exceeded 5%. To diagnose cytomegalovirus status from the catalog of TCR beta chain sequences, a statistical classification framework was built. In a later analysis, V and J genes were assigned by comparing TCR nucleotide sequences against IMGT/GENE-DB human TR gene sequences. Using the TCRdist pipeline, a later analysis assigned CDR3 sequences along with most-parsimonious VDJ recombination scenarios. In a later analysis, every TCR beta chain was defined by the combination of its CDR3 amino acid sequence and its V-gene family, and reads without a unique V-gene family were dropped. A later analysis removed 600 or so highly shared, low-generation-probability nucleotide sequences to deal with suspected cross-contamination and a sequencing artifact. A later analysis calculated a clonal expansion index for each public chain from normalized within-repertoire ranks of inferred template counts. In a later analysis, generation probabilities were computed using a VDJ recombination model fitted to out-of-frame rearrangements, and the results were checked against IGoR. In a later analysis, TCR-TCR, TCR-HLA and TCR-CMV co-occurrence was scored with hypergeometric tests, and a repertoire-size bias correction was applied to TCR pairs. False discovery rates were estimated in a later analysis by permuting HLA or CMV assignments 20 times. In a later analysis, co-occurring TCRs were grouped with DBSCAN, and TCRdist sequence similarity was added when clustering was performed within HLA-allele-positive subsets. Repertoires with fewer than 30,000 or more than 120,000 public chains were left out of co-occurrence clustering, as were five repertoires with anomalous nucleotide sharing. TCRdb provides this immuneACCESS table in a form limited to in-frame rearrangements. Some clones are lacking; in checked studies, under half of them reflect an unresolved V gene, and why the rest are absent is not known. The V and J calls and clone size are taken from that table; D and trimming were inferred from the DNA. The sample contains about 97,000 clones, approximately 72% of them found a single time. 1.5% to 2% of the sample is held by the ten biggest clonotypes.

The sample was PBMCs. The source is a middle-aged woman in good health and CMV-seronegative. The chain links TRBV7-3 with TRBJ2-7, and TRBD2 may be the D gene, going by 5 matching bases. The nucleotide sequence reads as follows: TGTGCCAGCAGCTTTTCTGGCGGGCTAAACGAGCAGTACTTC. Its protein product is CASSFSGGLNEQYF.